Listed below are T cell receptor beta chains from one sample, sequenced in a study of regulatory T cells in long-lasting Graves disease. Via MiXCR, TCRdb re-called the multiplex PCR reads, giving one row per CDR3 protein. The table lists 300,000 to 500,000 distinct CDR3 sequences, roughly 20% of them singletons, with around 20% in the top ten. This specimen consisted of peripheral blood mononuclear cells (PBMCs), obtained when the disease was refractory, from a patient treated with antithyroid drugs. The receptors stem from a female donor with Graves disease. Both conserved end residues are part of each CDR3. Each record gives: CDR3 length, D gene, V gene, clone size, J gene, CDR3 protein, CDR3 DNA. D genes are given only for firm matches. Size tells how often a clone was seen (once, few, many) or the class of an expanded clone, and some rows leave it out.

14	-	TRBV7-9	many	TRBJ2-7	CASSRTGAGLEQYF	TGTGCCAGCAGCCGTACAGGTGCTGGCCTGGAGCAGTACTTC
13	-	TRBV20-1	-	TRBJ2-7	CSASSVLSYEQYF	TGCAGTGCTAGTAGCGTCCTCTCCTACGAGCAGTACTTC
16	-	TRBV28	many	TRBJ2-6	CASSPTPGDGANVLTF	TGTGCCAGCAGTCCGACCCCAGGGGACGGGGCCAACGTCCTGACTTTC
12	-	TRBV2	many	TRBJ1-2	CASSKANYGYTF	TGTGCCAGCAGCAAAGCTAACTATGGCTACACCTTC
15	TRBD2	TRBV12-3/TRBV12-4	many	TRBJ2-5	CASSLNSGSLETQYF	TGTGCCAGCAGTTTAAATAGCGGGAGTTTGGAGACCCAGTACTTC
14	TRBD2	TRBV29-1	many	TRBJ2-7	CSVEGLAGVDEQYF	TGCAGCGTTGAAGGACTAGCGGGAGTTGACGAGCAGTACTTC
13	-	TRBV7-2	many	TRBJ1-1	CASSLVSGTEAFF	TGTGCCAGCAGCTTGGTCTCGGGAACTGAAGCTTTCTTT
11	-	TRBV5-5	-	TRBJ2-5	CASSRREVGYF	TGTGCCAGCAGCAGAAGAGAAGTGGGGTACTTC
14	TRBD1	TRBV5-6	many	TRBJ1-2	CASSPDRERRGYTF	TGTGCCAGCAGCCCTGACAGGGAACGGCGTGGCTACACCTTC
14	-	TRBV30	many	TRBJ1-2	CAWSVQDRNYGYTF	TGTGCCTGGAGTGTCCAAGACAGAAACTATGGCTACACCTTC
13	-	TRBV15	-	TRBJ1-6	CATSFDLNSPLHF	TGTGCCACCAGCTTTGACCTTAATTCACCCCTCCACTTT
12	-	TRBV12-3/TRBV12-4	many	TRBJ1-2	CASSEGNYGYTF	TGTGCCAGCAGTGAAGGGAACTATGGCTACACCTTC
12	-	TRBV5-8	few	TRBJ1-5	CASSWRAQPQHF	TGTGCCAGCAGCTGGAGGGCTCAGCCCCAGCATTTT
18	TRBD1	TRBV30	-	TRBJ2-6	CAWTRRDRGLSGANVLTF	TGTGCCTGGACCCGCCGGGACAGGGGGCTATCGGGGGCCAACGTCCTGACTTTC
13	-	TRBV6-5	many	TRBJ1-2	CASSSLAGRGYTF	TGTGCCAGCAGTTCTCTGGCGGGACGCGGCTACACCTTC
17	-	TRBV12-5	many	TRBJ1-2	CASGLDPGGSPNYGYTF	TGTGCTAGTGGTTTGGACCCAGGTGGCAGCCCTAACTATGGCTACACCTTC
15	-	TRBV28	-	TRBJ2-7	CASSSLVGVADEQHF	TGTGCCAGCAGTTCCTTAGTGGGGGTTGCGGACGAGCAGCACTTC